This T cell receptor (beta chain) was sequenced for a study of shared T cell receptors in the human thymus. The table came from immunoSEQ multiplex PCR; TCRdb's copy has only in-frame clones and leaves some out. The data contain 700,000 to 750,000 clones, 70% to 90% of them singletons. These records were also assigned to another study, of human thymus T cells. That paper adds: Corrective surgery for congenital heart defects was being performed on the healthy Finnish infants who served as donors. The thymus was resected at corrective cardiac surgery. Overlap was high between thymic repertoires from unrelated individuals, as reported in related research.

Source material: thymocytes. The TCR sequence derives from a girl under three years old with a congenital heart defect.

The CDR3 spells CASSVISLEGSGHGYTF. Written as DNA, the CDR3 is TGCGCCAGCAGTGTAATTTCGTTGGAGGGGAGCGGTCATGGCTACACCTTC. V usage is TRBV10-2 and J usage is TRBJ1-2; tentative D call: TRBD1 (5 bases). CDR3 length: 17 residues. Trimming removed 4 bases at V and 6 bases at J, with 24 bases between. Germline V gene lookup returns CDR1 WSHSY and CDR2 SAAADI.